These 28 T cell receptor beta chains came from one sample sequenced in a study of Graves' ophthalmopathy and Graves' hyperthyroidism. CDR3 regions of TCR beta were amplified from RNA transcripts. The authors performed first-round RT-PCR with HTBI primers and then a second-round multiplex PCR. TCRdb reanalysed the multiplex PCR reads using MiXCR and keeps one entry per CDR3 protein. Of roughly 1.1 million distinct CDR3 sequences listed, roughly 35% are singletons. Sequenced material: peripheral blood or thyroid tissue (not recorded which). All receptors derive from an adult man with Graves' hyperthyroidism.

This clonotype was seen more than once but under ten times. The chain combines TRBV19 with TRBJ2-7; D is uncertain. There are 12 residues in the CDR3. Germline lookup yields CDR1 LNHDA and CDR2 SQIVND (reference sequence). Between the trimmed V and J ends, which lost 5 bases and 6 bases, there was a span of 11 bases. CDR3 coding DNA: TGTGCCAGTAGTGAGGACCAGGCCGAGCAGTACTTC. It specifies CASSEDQAEQYF.

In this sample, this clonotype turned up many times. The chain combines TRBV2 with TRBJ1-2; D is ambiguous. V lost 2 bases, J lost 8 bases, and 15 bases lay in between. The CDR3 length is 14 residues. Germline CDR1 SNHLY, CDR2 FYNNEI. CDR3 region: CASSEPRLLGGYTF. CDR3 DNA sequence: TGTGCCAGCAGTGAACCGAGGCTCTTGGGCGGCTACACCTTC.

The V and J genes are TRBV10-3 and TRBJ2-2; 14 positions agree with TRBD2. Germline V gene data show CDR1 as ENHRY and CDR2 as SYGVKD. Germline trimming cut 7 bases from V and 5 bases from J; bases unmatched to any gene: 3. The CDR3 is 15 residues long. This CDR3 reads CAITGTSGRTGELFF. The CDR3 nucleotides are TGTGCCATCACCGGGACTAGCGGGAGAACCGGGGAGCTGTTTTTT.

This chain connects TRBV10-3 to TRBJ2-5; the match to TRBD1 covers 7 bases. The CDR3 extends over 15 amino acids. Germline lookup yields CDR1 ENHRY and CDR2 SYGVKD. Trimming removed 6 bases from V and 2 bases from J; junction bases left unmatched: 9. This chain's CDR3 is CAISEGGTGQETQYF. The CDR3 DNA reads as TGTGCCATCAGCGAAGGGGGCACGGGGCAAGAGACCCAGTACTTC.

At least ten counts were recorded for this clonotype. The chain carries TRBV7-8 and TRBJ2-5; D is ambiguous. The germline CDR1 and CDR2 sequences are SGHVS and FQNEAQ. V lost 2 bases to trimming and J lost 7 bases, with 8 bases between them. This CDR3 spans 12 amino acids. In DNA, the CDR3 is TGTGCCAGCAGCTTATCCGGACCGACCCAGTACTTC. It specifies CASSLSGPTQYF.

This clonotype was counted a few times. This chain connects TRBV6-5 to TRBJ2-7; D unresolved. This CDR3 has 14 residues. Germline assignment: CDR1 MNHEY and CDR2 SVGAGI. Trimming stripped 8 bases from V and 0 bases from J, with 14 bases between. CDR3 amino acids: CASLKLGASYEQYF. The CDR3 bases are TGTGCCAGCCTAAAGCTTGGAGCCTCCTACGAGCAGTACTTC.

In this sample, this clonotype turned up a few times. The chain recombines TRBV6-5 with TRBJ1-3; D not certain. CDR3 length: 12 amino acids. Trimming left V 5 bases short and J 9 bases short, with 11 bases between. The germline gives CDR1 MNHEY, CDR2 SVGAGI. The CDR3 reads CASSPDGVTIYF. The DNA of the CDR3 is TGTGCCAGCAGTCCGGACGGTGTCACCATATATTTT.

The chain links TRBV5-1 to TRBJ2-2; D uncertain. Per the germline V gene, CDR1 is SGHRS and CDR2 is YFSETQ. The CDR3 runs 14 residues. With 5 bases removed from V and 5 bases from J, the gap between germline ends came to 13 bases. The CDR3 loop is CASRRLGDTGELFF. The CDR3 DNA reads TGCGCCAGCAGACGTCTTGGAGATACCGGGGAGCTGTTTTTT.

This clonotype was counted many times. CDR3 nucleotide sequence: TGTGCCAGTGCCGGGACACCGACCTACGAGCAGTACTTC. Its protein product is CASAGTPTYEQYF. The chain combines TRBV19 with TRBJ2-7; D might be TRBD1 (6 bases). The V gene lost 8 bases and the J gene lost 2 bases, with 13 bases spanning the gap. The germline V gene has CDR1 LNHDA and CDR2 SQIVND (reference sequence). This CDR3 comprises 13 residues. The full variable domain, its missing parts supplied by reference TRBV19 and TRBJ2-7, is DGGITQSPKYLFRKEGQNVTLSCEQNLNHDAMYWYRQDPGQGLRLIYYSQIVNDFQKGDIAEGYSVSREKKESFPLTVTSAQKNPTAFYLCASAGTPTYEQYFGPGTRLTVT.

Here the CDR3 reads CSAPGTGEETQYF. The CDR3, as DNA: TGCAGTGCTCCGGGGACAGGTGAAGAGACCCAGTACTTC. J is TRBJ2-5 and V is TRBV20-1; 8 nucleotides line up with TRBD1. Per germline, CDR1 DFQATT and CDR2 SNEGSKA (reference sequence). The junction had 5 bases not matched to a gene; V was cut back by 5 bases and J by 3 bases. The CDR3 has 13 amino acids.

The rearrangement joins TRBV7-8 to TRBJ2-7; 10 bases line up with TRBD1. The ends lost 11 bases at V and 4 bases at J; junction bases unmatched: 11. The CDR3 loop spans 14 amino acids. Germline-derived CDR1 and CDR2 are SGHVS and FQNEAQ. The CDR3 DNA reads TGTGCCTGGAGCCAGGGACAGGGGTGGTACGAGCAGTACTTC. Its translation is CAWSQGQGWYEQYF.

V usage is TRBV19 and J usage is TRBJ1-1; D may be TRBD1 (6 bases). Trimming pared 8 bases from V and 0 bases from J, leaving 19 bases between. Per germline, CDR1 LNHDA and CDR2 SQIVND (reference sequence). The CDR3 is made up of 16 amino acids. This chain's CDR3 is CASRGGWRYMNTEAFF. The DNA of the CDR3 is TGTGCCAGTCGAGGGGGTTGGCGATACATGAACACTGAAGCTTTCTTT.

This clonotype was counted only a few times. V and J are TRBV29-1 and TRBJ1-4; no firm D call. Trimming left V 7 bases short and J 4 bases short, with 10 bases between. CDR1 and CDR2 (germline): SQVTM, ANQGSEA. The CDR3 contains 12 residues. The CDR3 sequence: CSAWENNEKLFF. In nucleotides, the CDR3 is TGCAGCGCCTGGGAGAATAATGAAAAACTGTTTTTT.

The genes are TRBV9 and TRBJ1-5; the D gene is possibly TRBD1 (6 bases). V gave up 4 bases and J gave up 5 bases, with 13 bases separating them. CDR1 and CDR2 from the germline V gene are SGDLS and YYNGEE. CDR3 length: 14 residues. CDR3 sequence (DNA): TGTGCCAGCAGCTCCATCAGGGGTTATCAGCCCCAGCATTTT. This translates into CASSSIRGYQPQHF.

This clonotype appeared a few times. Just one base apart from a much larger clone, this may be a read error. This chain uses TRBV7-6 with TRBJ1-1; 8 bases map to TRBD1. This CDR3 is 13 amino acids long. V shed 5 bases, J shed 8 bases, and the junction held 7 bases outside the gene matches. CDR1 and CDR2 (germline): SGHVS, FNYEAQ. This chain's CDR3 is CASSLKQGAEAFF. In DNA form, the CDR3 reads TGTGCCAGCAGCCTTAAGCAGGGGGCCGAAGCTTTCTTT.

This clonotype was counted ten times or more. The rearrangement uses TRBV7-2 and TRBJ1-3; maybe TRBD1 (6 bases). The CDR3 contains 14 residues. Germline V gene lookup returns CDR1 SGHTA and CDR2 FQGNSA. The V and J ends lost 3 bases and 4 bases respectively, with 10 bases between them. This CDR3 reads CASSFPGTGNTIYF. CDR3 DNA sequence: TGTGCCAGCAGCTTCCCAGGGACAGGAAACACCATATATTTT.

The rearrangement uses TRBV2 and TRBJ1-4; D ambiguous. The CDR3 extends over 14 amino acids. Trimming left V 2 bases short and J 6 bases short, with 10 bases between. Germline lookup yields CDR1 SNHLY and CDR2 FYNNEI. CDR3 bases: TGTGCCAGCAGTGAACGGAGAAGTGATGAAAAACTGTTTTTT. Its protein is CASSERRSDEKLFF.

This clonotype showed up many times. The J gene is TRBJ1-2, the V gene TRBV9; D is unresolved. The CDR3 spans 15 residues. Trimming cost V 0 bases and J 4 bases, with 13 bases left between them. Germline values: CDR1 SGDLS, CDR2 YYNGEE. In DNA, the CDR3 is TGTGCCAGCAGCGTAGGAGGGTTCAGTGGCTATGGCTACACCTTC. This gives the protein CASSVGGFSGYGYTF.

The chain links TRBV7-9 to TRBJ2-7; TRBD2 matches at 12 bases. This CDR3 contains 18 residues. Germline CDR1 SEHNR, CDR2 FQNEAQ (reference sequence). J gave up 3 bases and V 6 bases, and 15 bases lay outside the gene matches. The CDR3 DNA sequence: TGTGCCAGCAGTTACTCGATTCGGACTAGCGGGACAATCTACGAGCAGTACTTC. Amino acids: CASSYSIRTSGTIYEQYF. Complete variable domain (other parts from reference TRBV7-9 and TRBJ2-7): DTGVSQNPRHKITKRGQNVTFRCDPISEHNRLYWYRQTLGQGPEFLTYFQNEAQLEKSRLLSDRFSAERPKGSFSTLEIQRTEQGDSAMYLCASSYSIRTSGTIYEQYFGPGTRLTVT.

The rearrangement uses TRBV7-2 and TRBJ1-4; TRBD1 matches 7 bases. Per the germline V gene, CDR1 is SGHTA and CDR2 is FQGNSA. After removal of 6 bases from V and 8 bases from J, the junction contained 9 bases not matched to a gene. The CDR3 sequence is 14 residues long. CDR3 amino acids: CASSFRGRIEKLFF. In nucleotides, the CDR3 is TGTGCCAGCAGTTTCAGGGGGAGGATCGAAAAACTGTTTTTT.

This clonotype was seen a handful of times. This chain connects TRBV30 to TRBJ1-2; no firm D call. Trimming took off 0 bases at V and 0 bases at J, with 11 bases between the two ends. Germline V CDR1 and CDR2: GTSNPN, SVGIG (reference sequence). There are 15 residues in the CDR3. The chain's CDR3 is CAWSVPRTTNYGYTF. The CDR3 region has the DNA TGTGCCTGGAGTGTCCCCAGGACCACTAACTATGGCTACACCTTC.

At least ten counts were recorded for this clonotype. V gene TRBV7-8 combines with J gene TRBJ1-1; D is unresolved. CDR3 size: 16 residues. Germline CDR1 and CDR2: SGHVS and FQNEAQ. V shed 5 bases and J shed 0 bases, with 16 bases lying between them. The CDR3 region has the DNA TGTGCCAGCAGCCACCGGACGCGTCCCTTGAACACTGAAGCTTTCTTT. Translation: CASSHRTRPLNTEAFF.

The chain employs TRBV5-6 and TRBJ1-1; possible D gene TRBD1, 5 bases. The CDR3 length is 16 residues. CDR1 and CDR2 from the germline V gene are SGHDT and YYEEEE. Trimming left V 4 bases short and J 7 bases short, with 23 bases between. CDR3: CASSPGRRHPSGEAFF. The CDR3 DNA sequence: TGTGCCAGCAGCCCGGGGCGACGGCACCCCTCGGGTGAAGCTTTCTTT.

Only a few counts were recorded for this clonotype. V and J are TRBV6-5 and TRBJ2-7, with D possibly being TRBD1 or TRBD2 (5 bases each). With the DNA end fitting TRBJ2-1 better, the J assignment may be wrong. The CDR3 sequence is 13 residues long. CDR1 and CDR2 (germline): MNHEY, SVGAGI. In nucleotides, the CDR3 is TGTGCCATCCGGGTCGGGGCCGGGGATGAGCAGTTCTTC. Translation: CAIRVGAGDEQFF.

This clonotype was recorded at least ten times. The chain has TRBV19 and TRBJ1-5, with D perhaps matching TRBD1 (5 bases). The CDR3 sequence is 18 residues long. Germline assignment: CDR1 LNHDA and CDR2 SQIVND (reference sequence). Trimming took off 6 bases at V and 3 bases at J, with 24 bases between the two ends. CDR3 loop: CASSPPLTVARHNQPQHF. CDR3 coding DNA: TGTGCCAGTAGCCCTCCCCTGACAGTTGCGAGACACAATCAGCCCCAGCATTTT.

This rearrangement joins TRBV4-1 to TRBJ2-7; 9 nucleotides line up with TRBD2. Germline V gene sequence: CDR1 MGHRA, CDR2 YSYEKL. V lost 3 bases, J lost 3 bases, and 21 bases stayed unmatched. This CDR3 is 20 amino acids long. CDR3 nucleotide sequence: TGCGCCAGCAGCCAGACCCCCCTAGCGGGGAACTCGATAGGTTACTACGAGCAGTACTTC. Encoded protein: CASSQTPLAGNSIGYYEQYF.

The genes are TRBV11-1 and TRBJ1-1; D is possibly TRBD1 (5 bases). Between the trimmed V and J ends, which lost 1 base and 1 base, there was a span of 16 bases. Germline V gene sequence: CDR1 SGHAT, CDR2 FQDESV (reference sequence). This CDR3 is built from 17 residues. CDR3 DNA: TGTGCCAGCAGCTTAGGGGCTGGGACGTTTTCGAACACTGAAGCTTTCTTT. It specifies CASSLGAGTFSNTEAFF.

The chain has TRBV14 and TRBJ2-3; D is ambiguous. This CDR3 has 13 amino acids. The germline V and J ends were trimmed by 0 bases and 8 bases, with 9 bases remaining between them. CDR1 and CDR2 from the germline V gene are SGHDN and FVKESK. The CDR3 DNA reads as TGTGCCAGCAGCCAAGATAGGTGGGCTACGCAGTATTTT. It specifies CASSQDRWATQYF.